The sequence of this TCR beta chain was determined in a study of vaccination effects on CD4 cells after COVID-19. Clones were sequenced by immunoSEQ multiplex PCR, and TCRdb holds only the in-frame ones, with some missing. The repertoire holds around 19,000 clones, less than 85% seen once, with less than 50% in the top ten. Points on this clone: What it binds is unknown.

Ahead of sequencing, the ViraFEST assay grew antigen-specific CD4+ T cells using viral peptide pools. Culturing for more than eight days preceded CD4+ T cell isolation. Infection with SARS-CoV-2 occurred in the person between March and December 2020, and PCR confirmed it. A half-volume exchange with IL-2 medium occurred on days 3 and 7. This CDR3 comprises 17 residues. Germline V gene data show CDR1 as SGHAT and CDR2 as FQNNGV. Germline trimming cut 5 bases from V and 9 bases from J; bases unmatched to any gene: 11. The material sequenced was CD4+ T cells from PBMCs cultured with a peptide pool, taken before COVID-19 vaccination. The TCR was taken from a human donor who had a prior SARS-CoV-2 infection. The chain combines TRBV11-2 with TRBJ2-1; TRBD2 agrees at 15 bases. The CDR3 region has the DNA TGTGCCAGCAGCGCTAGGATTAGGACTAGCGGGGGGGGTGAGCAGTTCTTC. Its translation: CASSARIRTSGGGEQFF.